Each of the 5 T cell receptor beta chains below was sequenced from the same sample in a study of T-cell memory formation after mild COVID-19. TCRdb independently ran MiXCR on the 5' RACE reads; one entry per CDR3 protein. Of roughly 190,000 distinct CDR3 sequences in the sample, 15% to 20% are singletons; the top ten hold 2% to 2.5%. The specimen sequenced was PBMCs or a T cell subset sorted from them (not recorded which). These receptors were collected from an adult woman who had mild COVID-19 (a few samples of this study predate the infection). Cell type and time point are not known.

This sequence joins TRBV7-3 and TRBJ2-1; D could derive from TRBD1 or TRBD2 (5 bases each). Trimming took 2 bases from V and 10 from J, leaving 15 bases between them. Germline V lookup: CDR1 SGHTA, CDR2 FQGTGA. There are 14 residues in the CDR3. CDR3 in amino acids: CASSLWGTTGEQFF. The DNA of the CDR3 is TGTGCCAGCAGCTTATGGGGGACGACGGGCGAGCAGTTCTTC.

This clonotype was recorded a few times. J is TRBJ2-2 and V is TRBV24-1; 10 bases are a match to TRBD1. Germline V gene data show CDR1 as KGHDR and CDR2 as SFDVKD. The ends lost 1 base at V and 3 bases at J; junction bases unmatched: 13. The CDR3 is 20 amino acids. The CDR3 protein is CATSDFSTLPGTGDTGELFF. CDR3 nucleotide sequence: TGTGCCACCAGTGATTTTTCTACCCTACCCGGGACAGGGGACACCGGGGAGCTGTTTTTT.

The chain uses TRBV7-2 and TRBJ1-2; D perhaps matches TRBD1 (6 bases). The V gene's germline CDR1 is SGHTA and CDR2 FQGNSA. This CDR3 is built from 16 residues. Deletions cut 3 bases from V and 8 bases from J, with 22 bases between. CDR3 DNA sequence: TGTGCCAGCAGCTTTAAAGGGGGAAGGACAGCTGACGGCTACACCTTC. This codes for CASSFKGGRTADGYTF.

This clonotype was observed a handful of times. This chain uses TRBV7-9 with TRBJ1-1, with D tentatively TRBD1 (6 bases). The CDR3 consists of 14 residues. Germline values: CDR1 SEHNR, CDR2 FQNEAQ (reference sequence). The V end lost 5 bases, the J end lost 9 bases, and 19 bases lay between the germline ends. Here the CDR3 reads CASSATETGIQAFF. The CDR3 DNA is TGTGCCAGCAGCGCAACCGAGACAGGTATCCAAGCTTTCTTT.

J is TRBJ2-7 and V is TRBV7-3; D might be TRBD1 (6 bases). Trimming left V 5 bases short and J 10 bases short, with 15 bases between. The CDR3 is 12 residues long. Germline V lookup: CDR1 SGHTA, CDR2 FQGTGA. The CDR3 protein is CASSNPGQPQYF. In nucleotides, the CDR3 is TGTGCCAGCAGCAACCCCGGACAGCCACAGTACTTC.